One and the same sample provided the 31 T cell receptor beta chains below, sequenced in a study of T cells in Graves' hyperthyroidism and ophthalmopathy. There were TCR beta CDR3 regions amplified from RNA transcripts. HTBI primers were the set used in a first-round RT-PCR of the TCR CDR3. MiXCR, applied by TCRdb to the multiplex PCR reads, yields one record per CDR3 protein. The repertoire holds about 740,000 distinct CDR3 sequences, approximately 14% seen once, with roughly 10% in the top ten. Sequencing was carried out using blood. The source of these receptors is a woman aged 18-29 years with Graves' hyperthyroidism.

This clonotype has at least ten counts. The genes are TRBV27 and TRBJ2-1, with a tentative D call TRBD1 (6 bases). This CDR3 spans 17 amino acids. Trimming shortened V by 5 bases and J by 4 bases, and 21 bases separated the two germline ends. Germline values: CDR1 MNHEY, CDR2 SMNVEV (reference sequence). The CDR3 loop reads CASSPLRGRADYNEQFF. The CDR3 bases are TGTGCCAGCAGTCCTCTTAGGGGGAGAGCCGATTACAATGAGCAGTTCTTC.

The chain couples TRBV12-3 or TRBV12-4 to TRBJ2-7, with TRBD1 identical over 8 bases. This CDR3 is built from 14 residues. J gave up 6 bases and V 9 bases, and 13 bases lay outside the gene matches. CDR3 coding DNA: TGTGCCAGTAGGGGCGGCAGGGGGCGAGGCGAGCAGTACTTC. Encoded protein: CASRGGRGRGEQYF.

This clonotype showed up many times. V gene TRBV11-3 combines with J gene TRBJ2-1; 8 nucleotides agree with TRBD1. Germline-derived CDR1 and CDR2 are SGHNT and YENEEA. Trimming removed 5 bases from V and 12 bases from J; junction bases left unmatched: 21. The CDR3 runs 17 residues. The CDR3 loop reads CASSHNARRGQASGQFF. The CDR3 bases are TGTGCCAGCAGCCACAATGCCCGTAGGGGACAGGCGTCAGGGCAGTTCTTC.

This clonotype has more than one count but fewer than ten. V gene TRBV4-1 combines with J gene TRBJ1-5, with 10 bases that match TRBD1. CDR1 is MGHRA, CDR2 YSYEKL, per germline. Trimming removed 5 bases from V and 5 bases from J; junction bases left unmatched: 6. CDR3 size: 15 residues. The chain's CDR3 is CASSYDRGPDQPQHF. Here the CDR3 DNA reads TGCGCCAGCAGCTACGACAGGGGGCCCGATCAGCCCCAGCATTTT.

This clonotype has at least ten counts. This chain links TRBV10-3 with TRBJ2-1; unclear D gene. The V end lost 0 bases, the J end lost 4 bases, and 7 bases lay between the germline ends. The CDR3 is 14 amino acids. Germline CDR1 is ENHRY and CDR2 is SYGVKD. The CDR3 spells CAISESAGYNEQFF. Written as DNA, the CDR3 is TGTGCCATCAGTGAGTCGGCCGGGTACAATGAGCAGTTCTTC.

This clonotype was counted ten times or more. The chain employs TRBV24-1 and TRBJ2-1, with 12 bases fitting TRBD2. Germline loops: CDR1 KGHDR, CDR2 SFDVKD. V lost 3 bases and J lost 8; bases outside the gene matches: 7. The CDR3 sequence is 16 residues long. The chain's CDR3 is CATSDMTSGRPDEQFF. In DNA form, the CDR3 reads TGTGCCACCAGTGATATGACTAGCGGGAGACCCGATGAGCAGTTCTTC.

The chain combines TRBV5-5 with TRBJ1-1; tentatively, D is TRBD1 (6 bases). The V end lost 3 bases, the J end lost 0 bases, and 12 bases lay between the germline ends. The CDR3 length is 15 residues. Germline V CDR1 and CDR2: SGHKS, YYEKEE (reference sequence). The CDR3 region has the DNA TGTGCCAGCAGCTCGAGGGGGACACTGAACACTGAAGCTTTCTTT. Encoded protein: CASSSRGTLNTEAFF.

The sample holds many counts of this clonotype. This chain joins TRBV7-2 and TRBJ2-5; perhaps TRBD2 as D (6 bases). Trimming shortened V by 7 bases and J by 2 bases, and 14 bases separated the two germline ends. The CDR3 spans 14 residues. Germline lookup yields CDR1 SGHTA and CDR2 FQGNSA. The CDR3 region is CASTVWAGQETQYF. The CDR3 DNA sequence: TGTGCCAGCACCGTGTGGGCGGGGCAAGAGACCCAGTACTTC.

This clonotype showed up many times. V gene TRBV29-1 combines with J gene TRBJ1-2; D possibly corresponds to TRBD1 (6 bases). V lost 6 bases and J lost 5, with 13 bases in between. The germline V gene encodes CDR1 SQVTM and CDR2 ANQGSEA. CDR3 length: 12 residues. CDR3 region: CSVMDSGYGYTF. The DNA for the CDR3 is TGCAGCGTAATGGACAGTGGTTATGGCTACACCTTC.

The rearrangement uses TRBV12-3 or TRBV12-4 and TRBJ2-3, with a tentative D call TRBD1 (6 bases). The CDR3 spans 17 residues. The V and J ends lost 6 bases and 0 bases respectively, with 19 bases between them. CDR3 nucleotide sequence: TGTGCCAGCAGCCACGGCAGGGGCACCCTAAGCACAGATACGCAGTATTTT. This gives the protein CASSHGRGTLSTDTQYF.

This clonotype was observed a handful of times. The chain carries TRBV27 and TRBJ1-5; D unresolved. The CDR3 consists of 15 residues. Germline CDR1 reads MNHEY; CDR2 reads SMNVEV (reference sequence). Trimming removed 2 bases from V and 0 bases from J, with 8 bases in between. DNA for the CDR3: TGTGCCAGCAGTTTAACAGCGTATAGCAATCAGCCCCAGCATTTT. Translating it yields CASSLTAYSNQPQHF.

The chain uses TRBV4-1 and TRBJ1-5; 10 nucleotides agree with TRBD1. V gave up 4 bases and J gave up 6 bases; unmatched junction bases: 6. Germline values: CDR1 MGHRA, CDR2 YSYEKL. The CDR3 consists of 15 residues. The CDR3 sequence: CASSRDRGSLQPQHF. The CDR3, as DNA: TGCGCCAGCAGCCGGGACAGGGGATCCCTTCAGCCCCAGCATTTT.

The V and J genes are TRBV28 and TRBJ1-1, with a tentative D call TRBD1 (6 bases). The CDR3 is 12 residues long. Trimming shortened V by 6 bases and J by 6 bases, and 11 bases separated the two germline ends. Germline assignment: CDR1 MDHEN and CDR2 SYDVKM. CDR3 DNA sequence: TGTGCCAGCAGGGAACAGGGTTCTGAAGCTTTCTTT. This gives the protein CASREQGSEAFF.

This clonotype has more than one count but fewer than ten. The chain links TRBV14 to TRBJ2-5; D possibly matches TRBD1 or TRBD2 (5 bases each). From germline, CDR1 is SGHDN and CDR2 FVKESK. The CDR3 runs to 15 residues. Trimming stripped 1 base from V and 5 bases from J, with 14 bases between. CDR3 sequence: CASSQVRGARETQYF. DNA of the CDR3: TGTGCCAGCAGCCAAGTTCGAGGGGCTCGGGAGACCCAGTACTTC.

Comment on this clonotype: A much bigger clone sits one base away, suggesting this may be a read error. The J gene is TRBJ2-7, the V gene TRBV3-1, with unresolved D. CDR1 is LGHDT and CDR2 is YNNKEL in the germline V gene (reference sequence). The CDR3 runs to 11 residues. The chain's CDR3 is CAGSQATEQYF. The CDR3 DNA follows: TGTGCCGGCAGCCAGGCGACAGAGCAGTACTTC.

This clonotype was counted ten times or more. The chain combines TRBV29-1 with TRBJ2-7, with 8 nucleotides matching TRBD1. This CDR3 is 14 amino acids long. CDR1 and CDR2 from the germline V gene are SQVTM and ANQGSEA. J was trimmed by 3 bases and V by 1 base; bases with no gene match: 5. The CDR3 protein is CSVEVYDRGYEQYF. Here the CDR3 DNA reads TGCAGCGTTGAAGTCTATGACAGGGGCTACGAGCAGTACTTC.

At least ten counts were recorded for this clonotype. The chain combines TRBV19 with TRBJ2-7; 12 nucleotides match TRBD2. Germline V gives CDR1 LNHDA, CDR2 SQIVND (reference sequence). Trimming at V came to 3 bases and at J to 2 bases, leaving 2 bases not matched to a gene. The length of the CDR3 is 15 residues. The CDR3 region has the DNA TGTGCCAGTAGTATCGGACTAGCGGGAACCTACGAGCAGTACTTC. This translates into CASSIGLAGTYEQYF.

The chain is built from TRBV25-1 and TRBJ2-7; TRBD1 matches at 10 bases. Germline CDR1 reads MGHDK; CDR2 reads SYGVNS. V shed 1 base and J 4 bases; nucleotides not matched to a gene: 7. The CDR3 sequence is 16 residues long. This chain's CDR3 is CASSEWGTGDNYEQYF. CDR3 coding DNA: TGTGCCAGCAGTGAATGGGGGACAGGGGATAATTACGAGCAGTACTTC.

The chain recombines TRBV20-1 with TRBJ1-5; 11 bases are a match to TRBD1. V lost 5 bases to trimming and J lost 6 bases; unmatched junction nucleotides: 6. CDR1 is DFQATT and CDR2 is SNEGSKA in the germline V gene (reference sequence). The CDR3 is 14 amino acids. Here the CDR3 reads CSAARDRGVQPQHF. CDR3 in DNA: TGCAGTGCTGCCCGGGACAGGGGGGTTCAGCCCCAGCATTTT.

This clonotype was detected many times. The CDR3 nucleotides are TGCGCCAGCAGTCATGACCTTAACTATGGCTACACCTTC. Its translation: CASSHDLNYGYTF. The chain combines TRBV4-3 with TRBJ1-2, with D uncertain. V lost 6 bases to trimming and J lost 1 base, with 9 bases between them. CDR3 length: 13 residues. Germline loops: CDR1 LGHNA, CDR2 YSLEER.

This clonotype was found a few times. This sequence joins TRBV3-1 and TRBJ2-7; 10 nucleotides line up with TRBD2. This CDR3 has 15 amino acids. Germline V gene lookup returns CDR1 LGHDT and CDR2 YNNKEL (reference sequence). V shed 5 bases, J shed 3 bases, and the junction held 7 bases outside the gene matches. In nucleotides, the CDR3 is TGTGCCAGCAGCTTTTTCCGGACTAGCGGCTACGAGCAGTACTTC. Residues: CASSFFRTSGYEQYF.

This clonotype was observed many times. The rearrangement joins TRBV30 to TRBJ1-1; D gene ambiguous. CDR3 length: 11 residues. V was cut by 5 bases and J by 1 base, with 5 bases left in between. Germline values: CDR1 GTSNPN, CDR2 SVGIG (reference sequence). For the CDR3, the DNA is TGTGCCTGGGGAAAGAACACTGAAGCTTTCTTT. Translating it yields CAWGKNTEAFF.

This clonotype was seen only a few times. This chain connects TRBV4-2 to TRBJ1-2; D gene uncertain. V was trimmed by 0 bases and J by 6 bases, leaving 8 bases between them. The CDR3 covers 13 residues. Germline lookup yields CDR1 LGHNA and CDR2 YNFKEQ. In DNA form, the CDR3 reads TGTGCCAGCAGCCAAGATGATTGGGATGGCTACACCTTC. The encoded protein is CASSQDDWDGYTF.

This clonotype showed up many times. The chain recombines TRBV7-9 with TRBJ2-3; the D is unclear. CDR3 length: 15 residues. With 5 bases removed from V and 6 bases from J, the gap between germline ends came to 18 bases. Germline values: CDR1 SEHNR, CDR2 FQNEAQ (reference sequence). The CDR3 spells CASSGRTVATDTQYF. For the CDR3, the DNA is TGTGCCAGCAGCGGACGCACGGTAGCCACGGATACGCAGTATTTT.

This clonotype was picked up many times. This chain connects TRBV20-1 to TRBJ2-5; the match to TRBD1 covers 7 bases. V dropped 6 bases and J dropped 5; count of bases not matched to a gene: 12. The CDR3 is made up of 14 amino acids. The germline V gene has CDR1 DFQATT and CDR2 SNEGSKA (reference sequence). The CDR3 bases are TGCAGTGCAAATCCCACAGGGGCTAGGGAGACCCAGTACTTC. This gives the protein CSANPTGARETQYF.

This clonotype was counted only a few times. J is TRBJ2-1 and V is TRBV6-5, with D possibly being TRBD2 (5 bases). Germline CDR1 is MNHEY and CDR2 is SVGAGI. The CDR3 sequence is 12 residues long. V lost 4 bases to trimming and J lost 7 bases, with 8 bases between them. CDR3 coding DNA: TGTGCCAGCAGTTCCGGACTTAATGAGCAGTTCTTC. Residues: CASSSGLNEQFF.

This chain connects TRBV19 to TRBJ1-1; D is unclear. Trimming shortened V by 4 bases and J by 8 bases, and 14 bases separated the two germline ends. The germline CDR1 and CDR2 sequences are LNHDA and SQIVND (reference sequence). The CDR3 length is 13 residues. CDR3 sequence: CASSKSGGKEAFF. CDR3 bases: TGTGCCAGTAGTAAATCTGGCGGGAAGGAAGCTTTCTTT.

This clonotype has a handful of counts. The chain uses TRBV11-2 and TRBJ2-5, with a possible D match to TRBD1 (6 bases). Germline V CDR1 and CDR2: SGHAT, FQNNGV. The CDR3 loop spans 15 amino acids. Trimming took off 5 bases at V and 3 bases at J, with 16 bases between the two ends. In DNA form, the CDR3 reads TGTGCCAGCAGCCGGCCGTGGCAGGGGAAAGAGACCCAGTACTTC. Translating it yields CASSRPWQGKETQYF.

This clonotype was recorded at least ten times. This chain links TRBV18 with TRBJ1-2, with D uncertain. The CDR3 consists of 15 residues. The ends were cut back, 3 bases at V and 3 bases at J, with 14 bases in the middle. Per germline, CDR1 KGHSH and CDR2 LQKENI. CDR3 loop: CASSPTRWHDYGYTF. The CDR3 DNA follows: TGTGCCAGCTCACCGACACGCTGGCATGACTATGGCTACACCTTC.

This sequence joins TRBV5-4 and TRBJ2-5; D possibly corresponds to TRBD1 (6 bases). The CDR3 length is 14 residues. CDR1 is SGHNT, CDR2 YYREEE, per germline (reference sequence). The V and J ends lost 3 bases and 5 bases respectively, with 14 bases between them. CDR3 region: CASSYTGLGETQYF. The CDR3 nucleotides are TGTGCCAGCAGCTATACAGGGCTTGGGGAGACCCAGTACTTC.

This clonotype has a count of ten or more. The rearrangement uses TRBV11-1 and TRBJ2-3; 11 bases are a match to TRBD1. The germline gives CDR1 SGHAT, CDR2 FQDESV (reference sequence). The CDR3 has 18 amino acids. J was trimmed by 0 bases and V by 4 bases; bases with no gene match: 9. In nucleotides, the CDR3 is TGTGCCAGCAGCTCCCTTCTAGGGGACAGGGGGAGCACAGATACGCAGTATTTT. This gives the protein CASSSLLGDRGSTDTQYF.